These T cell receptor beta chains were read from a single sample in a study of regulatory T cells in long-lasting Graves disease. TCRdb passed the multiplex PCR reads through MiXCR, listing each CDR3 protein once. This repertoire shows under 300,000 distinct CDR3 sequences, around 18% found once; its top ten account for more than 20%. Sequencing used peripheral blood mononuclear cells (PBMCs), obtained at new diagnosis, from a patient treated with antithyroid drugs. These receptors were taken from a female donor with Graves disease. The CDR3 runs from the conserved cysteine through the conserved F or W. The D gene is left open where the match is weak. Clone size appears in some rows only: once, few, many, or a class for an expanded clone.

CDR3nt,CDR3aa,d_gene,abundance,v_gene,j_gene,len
TGTGCCAGCAGCCAAGCGACTAGCGGGAGGGGCGAGACCCAGTACTTC,CASSQATSGRGETQYF,TRBD2,few,TRBV4-2,TRBJ2-5,16
TGCAGCGCCGTACAGGGATTGAACACTGAAGCTTTCTTT,CSAVQGLNTEAFF,-,many,TRBV29-1,TRBJ1-1,13
TGTGCCAGCAGCCAAGGGACAGGGTTCGGAAACACCATATATTTT,CASSQGTGFGNTIYF,TRBD1,-,TRBV3-1,TRBJ1-3,15
TGTGCCAGTGACCCCATCGGACAGGCGTATGGCTACACCTTC,CASDPIGQAYGYTF,TRBD1,-,TRBV2,TRBJ1-2,14
TGTGCCAGCAGTTCCCTTCTGGAGGAGACCCAGTACTTC,CASSSLLEETQYF,-,many,TRBV27,TRBJ2-5,13
TGTGCCAGCAGCCAAGGGACAGGGCTGGGCGAGCAGTACTTC,CASSQGTGLGEQYF,TRBD1,many,TRBV14,TRBJ2-7,14
TGTGCCAGCAGCTTAGGTGGTTTGGTTTCAGGGGGAGAGACCCAGTACTTC,CASSLGGLVSGGETQYF,TRBD1,many,TRBV7-8,TRBJ2-5,17
TGTGCCAGCAGCCAGACCGGGACTCTATCCTACGAGCAGTACTTC,CASSQTGTLSYEQYF,-,-,TRBV14,TRBJ2-7,15
TGTGCCAGCAGGTCCCCCCACCCGGACACTGAAGCTTTCTTT,CASRSPHPDTEAFF,-,many,TRBV28,TRBJ1-1,14
TGTGCCAGCAGCTCCGGAACCGGGACAGGGGGGAATGAGCAGTTCTTC,CASSSGTGTGGNEQFF,TRBD1,many,TRBV14,TRBJ2-1,16
TGTGCCTGGACCTCGGACGGGAATCAGCCCCAGCATTTT,CAWTSDGNQPQHF,-,many,TRBV30,TRBJ1-5,13
TGTGCCAGCAGTACCGGACAGGGATCCTACGAGCAGTACTTC,CASSTGQGSYEQYF,TRBD1,many,TRBV12-3/TRBV12-4,TRBJ2-7,14
TGCAGTGCTAGAGACACGAGAGGTTGGACTGAAGCTTTCTTT,CSARDTRGWTEAFF,-,-,TRBV20-1,TRBJ1-1,14
TGTGCCAGCAGCGCCGCTCCCGGGACAGAGGATGGCTACACCTTC,CASSAAPGTEDGYTF,TRBD1,-,TRBV7-3,TRBJ1-2,15
TGTGCCACCCAGGTTGGTCTAAAGGTGAATGAAGCTTTCTTT,CATQVGLKVNEAFF,-,-,TRBV19,TRBJ1-1,14
TGTGCCACCAGTGATTCCAGTTTCCAAGAGACCCAGTACTTC,CATSDSSFQETQYF,-,many,TRBV24-1,TRBJ2-5,14
TGTGCCTGGAGTGTATTGCCCTACGAGCAATACTTC,CAWSVLPYEQYF,-,many,TRBV30,TRBJ2-7,12
TGTGCCAGCAGTCCCAGACTGGGGTATGGCTACACCTTC,CASSPRLGYGYTF,-,-,TRBV28,TRBJ1-2,13
TGTGCCAGCAGCGTACTTAGCGAGGGGTTTAATGAGCAGTTCTTC,CASSVLSEGFNEQFF,-,many,TRBV9,TRBJ2-1,15
TGTGCCAGCAGTGAAGGGCCTCTCAATGAGCAGTTCTTC,CASSEGPLNEQFF,-,many,TRBV2,TRBJ2-1,13